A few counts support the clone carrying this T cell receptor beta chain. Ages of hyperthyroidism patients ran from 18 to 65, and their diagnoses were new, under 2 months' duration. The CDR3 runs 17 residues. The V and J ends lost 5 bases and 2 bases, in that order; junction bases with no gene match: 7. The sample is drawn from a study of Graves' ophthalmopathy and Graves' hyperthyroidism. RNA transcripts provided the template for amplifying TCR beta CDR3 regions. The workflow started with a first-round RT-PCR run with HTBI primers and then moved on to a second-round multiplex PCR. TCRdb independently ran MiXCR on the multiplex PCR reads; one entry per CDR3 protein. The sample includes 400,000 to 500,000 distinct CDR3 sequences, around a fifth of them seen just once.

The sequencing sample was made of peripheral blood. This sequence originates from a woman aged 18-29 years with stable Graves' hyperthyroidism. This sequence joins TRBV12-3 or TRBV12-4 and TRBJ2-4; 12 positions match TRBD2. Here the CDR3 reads CASSPWTSGVSKNIQYF. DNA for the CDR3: TGTGCCAGCAGTCCTTGGACTAGCGGGGTTTCCAAAAACATTCAGTACTTC.